In this sample, the clone carrying this T cell receptor beta chain turned up many times. Unsorted bulk tissue, roughly 20-32 mg of it, served as the source for co-extraction of RNA and DNA. These data originate in a study of tumor-infiltrating lymphocytes in primary liver carcinoma. TCR beta cDNA was prepared out of roughly 500 ng total RNA by means of a constant-region primer. Construction of TCR beta libraries relied on three successive nested multiplex PCR rounds employing slightly modified ARM-PCR. TRBV1-TRBV30 forward and Cbeta reverse primers drove the first two roughly 10-cycle rounds. In TCRdb, the multiplex PCR reads were re-called with MiXCR into one record per CDR3 protein. The sample yields 95,000 to 150,000 distinct CDR3 sequences, around 65% seen once. Per the germline V gene, CDR1 is ENHRY and CDR2 is SYGVKD. This CDR3 is built from 17 residues. V lost 6 bases to trimming and J lost 1 base; unmatched junction nucleotides: 10.

This sequence was found in an older woman with primary liver carcinoma and hepatitis B virus infection. The sequenced material came from tumor-adjacent normal liver tissue. This chain uses TRBV10-3 with TRBJ2-3; TRBD1 aligns across 10 bases. The DNA for the CDR3 is TGTGCCATCAGCTCAACGGCCGGGACAGGGGGCACAGATACGCAGTATTTT. It specifies CAISSTAGTGGTDTQYF.